These 2 T cell receptor beta chains share one sample of origin, sequenced in a study of T cells in Graves' hyperthyroidism and ophthalmopathy. Authors of the study amplified TCR beta CDR3 regions from RNA transcripts. HTBI primers were employed in a first-round RT-PCR of the TCR CDR3. MiXCR, applied by TCRdb to the multiplex PCR reads, yields one record per CDR3 protein. The table has 300,000 to 450,000 distinct CDR3 sequences, roughly 14% seen once; the top ten hold less than 20%. The specimen was blood. The source is a young woman with Graves' ophthalmopathy.

Regarding this clonotype: A much more abundant neighbour one base away suggests this may be a read error. This chain links TRBV2 with TRBJ1-2; TRBD1 is a possible D gene (6 bases). Germline V CDR1 and CDR2: SNHLY, FYNNEI. The CDR3 runs to 12 residues. V lost 2 bases and J 14 bases, leaving 15 bases between the germline ends. The CDR3 bases are TGTGCCAGCAGTGAAACCCGACAGGTGGAGACCTTC. Translated: CASSETRQVETF.

This clonotype was seen repeatedly, ten times or more. The chain uses TRBV20-1 and TRBJ2-6; D is possibly TRBD1 (6 bases). Trimming cost V 6 bases and J 0 bases, with 18 bases left between them. CDR3 length: 17 amino acids. Germline CDR1 is DFQATT and CDR2 is SNEGSKA (reference sequence). The CDR3 bases are TGCAGTGCGTCCGGGACAACCACTCCCTCTGGGGCCAACGTCCTGACTTTC. Its protein is CSASGTTTPSGANVLTF.